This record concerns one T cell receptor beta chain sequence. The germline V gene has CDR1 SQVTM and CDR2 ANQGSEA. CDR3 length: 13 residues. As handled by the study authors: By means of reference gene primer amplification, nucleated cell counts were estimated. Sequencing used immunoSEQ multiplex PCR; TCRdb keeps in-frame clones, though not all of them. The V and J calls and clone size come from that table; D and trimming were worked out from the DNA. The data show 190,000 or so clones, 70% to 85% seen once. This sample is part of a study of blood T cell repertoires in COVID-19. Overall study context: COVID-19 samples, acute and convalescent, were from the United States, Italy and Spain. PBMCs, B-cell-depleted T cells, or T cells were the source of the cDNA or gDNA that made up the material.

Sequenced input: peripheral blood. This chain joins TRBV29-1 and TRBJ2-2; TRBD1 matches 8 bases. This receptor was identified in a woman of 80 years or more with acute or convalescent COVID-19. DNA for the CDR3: TGCGGCTCCGGACAGGGAAACACCGGGGAGCTGTTTTTT. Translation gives CGSGQGNTGELFF.